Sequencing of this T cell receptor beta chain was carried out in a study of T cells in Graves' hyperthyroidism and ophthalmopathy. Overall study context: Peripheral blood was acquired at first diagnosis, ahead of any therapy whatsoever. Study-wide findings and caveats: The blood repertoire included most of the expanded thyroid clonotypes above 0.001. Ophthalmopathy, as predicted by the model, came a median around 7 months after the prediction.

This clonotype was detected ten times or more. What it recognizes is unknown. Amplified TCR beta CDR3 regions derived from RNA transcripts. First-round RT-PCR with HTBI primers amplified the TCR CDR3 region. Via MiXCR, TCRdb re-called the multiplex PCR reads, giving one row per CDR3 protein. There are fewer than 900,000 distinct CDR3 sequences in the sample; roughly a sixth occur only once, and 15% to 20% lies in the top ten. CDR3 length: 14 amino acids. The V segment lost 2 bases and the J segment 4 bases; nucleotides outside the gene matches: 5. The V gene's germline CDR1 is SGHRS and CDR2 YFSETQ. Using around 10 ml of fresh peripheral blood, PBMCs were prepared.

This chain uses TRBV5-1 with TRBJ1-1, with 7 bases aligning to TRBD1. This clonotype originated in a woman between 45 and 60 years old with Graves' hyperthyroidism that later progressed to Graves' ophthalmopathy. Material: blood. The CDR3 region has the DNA TGCGCCAGCAGCTTTGAGGGGGCGCCCACTGAAGCTTTCTTT. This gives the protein CASSFEGAPTEAFF.